These T cell receptor beta chains were read from a single sample in a study of graft-versus-host responses after intestinal transplantation. This table comes from immunoSEQ multiplex PCR, and its TCRdb copy is limited to in-frame clones, with some not included. The sample contains over 80,000 clones, 80% to 95% of which appear only once. The antigens of these receptors remain unknown. Sequenced here: unstimulated CD8+ T cells sorted from spleen or lymph node cells, sampled before transplant. The receptors derive from a human donor who was the organ donor for an intestinal transplant. Each CDR3 is given with its conserved first and last residue. D genes are given only for firm matches. Some rows mark clone size as missing; the rest say once, few, many or name a class of expanded clone.

clone_size j_call v_call d_call cdr3_aa cdr3_nt
few TRBJ2-1 TRBV7-9 NA CASVGRTYNEQFF TGTGCCAGCGTGGGGCGAACCTACAATGAGCAGTTCTTC
NA TRBJ1-5 TRBV6-1 NA CASSAQWPRPNQPQHF TGTGCCAGCAGTGCCCAGTGGCCGAGGCCCAATCAGCCCCAGCATTTT
NA TRBJ2-7 TRBV19 TRBD1 CASSIGTGGWYEQYF TGTGCCAGTAGTATAGGGACAGGAGGCTGGTACGAGCAGTACTTC
once TRBJ1-2 TRBV5-4 NA CASSLTGTNYGYTF TGTGCCAGCAGCTTGACAGGGACGAACTATGGCTACACCTTC
once TRBJ1-2 TRBV13 NA CASEQGRDYGYTF TGTGCCAGCGAACAGGGAAGGGACTATGGCTACACCTTC
NA TRBJ2-7 TRBV7-2 TRBD2 CASSRPGSGVSYEQYF TGTGCCAGCAGCCGCCCTGGCAGCGGGGTCTCCTACGAGCAGTACTTC
NA TRBJ2-1 TRBV7-9 TRBD2 CASSSSGGQYNEQFF TGTGCCAGCAGCAGTAGCGGGGGCCAATACAATGAGCAGTTCTTC
NA TRBJ1-4 TRBV25-1 NA CASSASLRGSYEKLFF TGTGCCAGCAGTGCCAGTCTCAGGGGATCCTACGAAAAACTGTTTTTT
NA TRBJ2-1 TRBV6-5 TRBD2 CASSHGLAGDNEQFF TGTGCCAGCAGTCACGGGCTAGCGGGGGACAATGAGCAGTTCTTC
NA TRBJ2-1 TRBV4-3 NA CASSQRGLNYNEQFF TGCGCCAGCAGCCAAAGAGGGTTAAACTACAATGAGCAGTTCTTC
NA TRBJ2-1 TRBV20-1 TRBD2 CSSWEGNEQFF TGCAGTTCGTGGGAGGGAAATGAGCAGTTCTTC
NA TRBJ2-2 TRBV4-2 TRBD2 CASSPWAGEYTGELFF TGTGCCAGCAGCCCATGGGCGGGGGAGTACACCGGGGAGCTGTTTTTT
NA TRBJ2-2 TRBV28 NA CASSRSVANTGELFF TGTGCCAGCAGCCGGAGTGTCGCGAACACCGGGGAGCTGTTTTTT
NA TRBJ1-5 TRBV19 NA CASSIGSYSNQPQHF TGTGCCAGTAGTATAGGGAGTTATAGCAATCAGCCCCAGCATTTT
NA TRBJ2-5 TRBV7-2 NA CASSLVRGGTQETQYF TGTGCCAGCAGCTTAGTTAGGGGGGGTACCCAAGAGACCCAGTACTTC
NA TRBJ1-2 TRBV19 TRBD1 CASSGQGFYTF TGTGCCAGTAGCGGACAGGGTTTTTACACCTTC
NA TRBJ1-1 TRBV6-5 NA CASSYDTGNTEAFF TGTGCCAGCAGTTACGACACAGGGAACACTGAAGCTTTCTTT
NA TRBJ2-7 TRBV5-1 TRBD1 CASSPHPRHFPGGYEQYF TGCGCCAGCAGCCCGCACCCACGACACTTTCCAGGGGGTTACGAGCAGTACTTC
NA TRBJ2-7 TRBV27 TRBD1 CASNTRGQGYEQYF TGTGCCAGCAATACACGGGGACAGGGGTACGAGCAGTACTTC
NA TRBJ1-4 TRBV9 NA CASSVGGSTNEKLFF TGTGCCAGCAGCGTAGGGGGCTCAACTAATGAAAAACTGTTTTTT
NA TRBJ2-7 TRBV27 TRBD2 CASSLSGGLASSEQYF TGTGCCAGCAGTTTATCGGGGGGACTAGCGAGCTCCGAGCAGTACTTC
few TRBJ1-2 TRBV6-6 NA CASRQSYGYTF TGTGCCAGCAGACAGTCATATGGCTACACCTTC
NA TRBJ2-1 TRBV12-5 NA CASGLRGNEQFF TGTGCTAGTGGTTTGAGGGGCAATGAGCAGTTCTTC
NA TRBJ1-6 TRBV19 NA CASSIPWRWNSPLHF TGTGCCAGTAGTATCCCCTGGAGGTGGAATTCACCCCTCCACTTT
NA TRBJ2-7 TRBV9 TRBD1 CASSVGQGAGYEQYF TGTGCCAGCAGCGTAGGGCAGGGGGCCGGCTACGAGCAGTACTTC
NA TRBJ2-3 TRBV29-1 NA CSADYGDTTDTQYF TGCAGCGCCGACTACGGGGATACCACAGATACGCAGTATTTT